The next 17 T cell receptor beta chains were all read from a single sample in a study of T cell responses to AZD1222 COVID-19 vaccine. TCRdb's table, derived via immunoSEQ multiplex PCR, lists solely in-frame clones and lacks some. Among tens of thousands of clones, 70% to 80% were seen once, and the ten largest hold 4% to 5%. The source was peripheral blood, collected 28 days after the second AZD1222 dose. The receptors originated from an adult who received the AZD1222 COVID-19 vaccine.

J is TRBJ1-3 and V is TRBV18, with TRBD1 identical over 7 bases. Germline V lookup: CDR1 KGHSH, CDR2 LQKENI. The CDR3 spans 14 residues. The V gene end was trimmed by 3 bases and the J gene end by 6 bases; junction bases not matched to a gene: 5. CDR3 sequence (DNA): TGTGCCAGCTCACCCCAGGGGGATGAAAACACCATATATTTT. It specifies CASSPQGDENTIYF.

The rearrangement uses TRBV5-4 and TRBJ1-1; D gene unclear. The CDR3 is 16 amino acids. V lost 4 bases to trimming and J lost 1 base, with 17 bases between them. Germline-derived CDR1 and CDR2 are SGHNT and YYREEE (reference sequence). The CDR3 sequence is CASSPYMERGNTEAFF. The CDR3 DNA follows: TGTGCCAGCAGCCCTTACATGGAACGGGGGAACACTGAAGCTTTCTTT.

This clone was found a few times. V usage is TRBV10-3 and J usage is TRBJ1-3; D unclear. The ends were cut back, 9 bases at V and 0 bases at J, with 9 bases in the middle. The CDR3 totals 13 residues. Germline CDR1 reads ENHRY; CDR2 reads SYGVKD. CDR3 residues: CAIKEGSGNTIYF. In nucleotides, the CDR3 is TGTGCCATTAAAGAGGGCTCTGGAAACACCATATATTTT.

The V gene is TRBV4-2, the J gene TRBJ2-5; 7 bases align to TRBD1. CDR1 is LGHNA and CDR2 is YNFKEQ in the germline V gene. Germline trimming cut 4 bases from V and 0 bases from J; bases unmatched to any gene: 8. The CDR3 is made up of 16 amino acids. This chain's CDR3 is CASSPGAQGDQETQYF. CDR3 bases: TGTGCCAGCAGCCCCGGGGCTCAGGGGGACCAAGAGACCCAGTACTTC.

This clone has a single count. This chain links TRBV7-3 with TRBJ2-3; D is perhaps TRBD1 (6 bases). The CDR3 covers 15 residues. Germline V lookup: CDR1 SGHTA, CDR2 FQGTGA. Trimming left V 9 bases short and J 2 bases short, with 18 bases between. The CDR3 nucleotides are TGTGCCAGTCCGCGGTGGGGGCCGAACACAGATACGCAGTATTTT. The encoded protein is CASPRWGPNTDTQYF.

The CDR3 sequence is CAWTASTDTQYF. In DNA form, the CDR3 reads TGTGCCTGGACAGCTAGCACAGATACGCAGTATTTT. V is TRBV30 and J is TRBJ2-3; D remains unclear. Germline V gene data show CDR1 as GTSNPN and CDR2 as SVGIG (reference sequence). The CDR3 runs to 12 residues. The ends were cut back, 4 bases at V and 0 bases at J, with 5 bases in the middle.

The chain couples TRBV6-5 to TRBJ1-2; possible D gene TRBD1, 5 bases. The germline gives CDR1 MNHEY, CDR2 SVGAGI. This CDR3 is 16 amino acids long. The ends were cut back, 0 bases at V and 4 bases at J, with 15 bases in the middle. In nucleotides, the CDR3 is TGTGCCAGCAGTTACTCGGTGACAGTTCCTAGCTATGGCTACACCTTC. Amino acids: CASSYSVTVPSYGYTF.

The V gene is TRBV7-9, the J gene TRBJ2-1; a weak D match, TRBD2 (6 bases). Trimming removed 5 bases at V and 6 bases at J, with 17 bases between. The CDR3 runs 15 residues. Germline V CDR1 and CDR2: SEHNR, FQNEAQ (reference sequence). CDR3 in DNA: TGTGCCAGCAGCCTCGGGAGTTTTGGAGTCAATGAGCAGTTCTTC. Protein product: CASSLGSFGVNEQFF.

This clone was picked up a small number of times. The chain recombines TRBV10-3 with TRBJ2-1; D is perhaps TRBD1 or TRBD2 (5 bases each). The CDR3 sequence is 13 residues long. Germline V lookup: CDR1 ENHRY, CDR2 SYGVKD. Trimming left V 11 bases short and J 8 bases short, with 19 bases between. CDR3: CASRGENWDEQFF. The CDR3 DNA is TGTGCCTCGCGAGGGGAAAATTGGGATGAGCAGTTCTTC.

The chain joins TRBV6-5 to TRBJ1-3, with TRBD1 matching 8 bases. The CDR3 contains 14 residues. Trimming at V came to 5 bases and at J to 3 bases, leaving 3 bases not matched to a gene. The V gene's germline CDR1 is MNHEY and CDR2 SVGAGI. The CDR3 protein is CASSRQGYGNTIYF. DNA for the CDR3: TGTGCCAGCAGTCGACAGGGGTATGGAAACACCATATATTTT.

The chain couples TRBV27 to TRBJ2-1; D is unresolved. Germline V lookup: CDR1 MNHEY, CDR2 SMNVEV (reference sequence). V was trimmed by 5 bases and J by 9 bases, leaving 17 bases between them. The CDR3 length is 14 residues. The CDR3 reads CASSARVLFGEQFF. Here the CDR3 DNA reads TGTGCCAGCAGTGCCCGGGTCCTTTTCGGTGAGCAGTTCTTC.

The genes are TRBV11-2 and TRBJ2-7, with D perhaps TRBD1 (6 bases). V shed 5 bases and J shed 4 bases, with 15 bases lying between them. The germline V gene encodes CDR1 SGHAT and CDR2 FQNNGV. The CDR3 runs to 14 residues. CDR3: CASSGSTGQYEQYV. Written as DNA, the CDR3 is TGTGCCAGCAGCGGGAGCACGGGACAATACGAGCAGTACGTC.

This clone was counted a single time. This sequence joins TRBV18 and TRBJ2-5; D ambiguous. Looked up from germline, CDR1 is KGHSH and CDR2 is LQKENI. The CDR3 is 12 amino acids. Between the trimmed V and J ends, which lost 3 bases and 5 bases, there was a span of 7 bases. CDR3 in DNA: TGTGCCAGCTCACCCAGCATGGAGACCCAGTACTTC. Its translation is CASSPSMETQYF.

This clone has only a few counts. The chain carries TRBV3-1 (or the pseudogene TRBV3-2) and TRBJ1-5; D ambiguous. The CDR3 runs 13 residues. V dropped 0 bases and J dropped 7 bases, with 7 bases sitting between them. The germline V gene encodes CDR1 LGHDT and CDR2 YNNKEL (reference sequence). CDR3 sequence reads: CASSQDPAQPQHF. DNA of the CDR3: TGTGCCAGCAGCCAAGATCCGGCACAGCCCCAGCATTTT.

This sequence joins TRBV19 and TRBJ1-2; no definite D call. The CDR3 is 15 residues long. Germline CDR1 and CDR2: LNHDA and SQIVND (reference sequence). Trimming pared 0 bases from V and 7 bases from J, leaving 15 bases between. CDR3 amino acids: CASSIERSTGVGYTF. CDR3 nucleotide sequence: TGTGCCAGTAGTATAGAACGCTCCACTGGGGTTGGCTACACCTTC. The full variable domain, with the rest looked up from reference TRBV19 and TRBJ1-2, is DGGITQSPKYLFRKEGQNVTLSCEQNLNHDAMYWYRQDPGQGLRLIYYSQIVNDFQKGDIAEGYSVSREKKESFPLTVTSAQKNPTAFYLCASSIERSTGVGYTFGSGTRLTVV.

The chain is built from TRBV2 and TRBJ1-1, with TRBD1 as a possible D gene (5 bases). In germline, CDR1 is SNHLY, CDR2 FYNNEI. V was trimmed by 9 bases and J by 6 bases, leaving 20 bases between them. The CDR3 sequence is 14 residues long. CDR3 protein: CASRLEWGGPEAFF. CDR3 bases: TGTGCCAGTCGATTGGAATGGGGCGGCCCTGAAGCTTTCTTT.

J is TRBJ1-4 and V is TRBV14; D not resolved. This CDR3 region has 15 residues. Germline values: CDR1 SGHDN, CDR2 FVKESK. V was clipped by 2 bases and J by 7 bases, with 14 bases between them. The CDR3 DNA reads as TGTGCCAGCAGCCAATTAGTCGAGACGGGTGAAAAACTGTTTTTT. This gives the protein CASSQLVETGEKLFF.